This T cell receptor (beta chain) was documented in a study of T cell changes during pregnancy in multiple sclerosis. This table comes from immunoSEQ multiplex PCR, and its TCRdb copy is limited to in-frame clones, with some not included. This table has around 20,000 clones, approximately 88% appearing once. J gave up 4 bases and V 0 bases, and 7 bases lay outside the gene matches. This CDR3 is 17 amino acids long. Germline CDR1 is MRHNA and CDR2 is SNTAGT. The material sequenced was CD8+ T cells from peripheral blood mononuclear cells, taken after pregnancy. The chain has TRBV6-4 and TRBJ1-2, with TRBD1 matching over 11 bases. This sequence originates from a female donor in good health, enrolled as a control in a pregnancy study. In DNA form, the CDR3 reads TGTGCCAGCAGTGACTCAATAGGGACAGGGGGTGTCTATGGCTACACCTTC. Its protein is CASSDSIGTGGVYGYTF.